These 28 T cell receptor beta chains originate from one sample sequenced in a study of beta chain features in type 1 diabetes. The entirety of the isolated RNA underwent reverse transcription, so expressed TCRB transcripts were sequenced. Some clones are missing from TCRdb's copy, which holds only in-frame ones; the method was immunoSEQ multiplex PCR. Found here are 150,000 to 190,000 clones, over 9% of them singletons; the top ten hold 0.4% to 0.55%. No antigen is known for these receptors. General study findings and limits: A moderate, significant TCRB CDR3 shortening appeared in type 1 diabetes across four CD4+ subsets.

Sequencing was done on a sample of central memory CD4+ T cells from blood. All receptors derive from a man aged 30-40 years with type 1 diabetes.

The rearrangement joins TRBV5-1 to TRBJ1-2; a weak D match, TRBD1 (5 bases). Germline V CDR1 and CDR2: SGHRS, YFSETQ. The CDR3 extends over 14 amino acids. V lost 4 bases and J lost 8, with 18 bases in between. In nucleotides, the CDR3 is TGCGCCAGCAGCGTGAGCAGGGAGGCTTGGGGCTACACCTTC. As protein: CASSVSREAWGYTF.

This clone was seen a handful of times. V usage is TRBV14 and J usage is TRBJ1-5; D is perhaps TRBD1 (5 bases). This CDR3 is 14 amino acids long. Germline V gene lookup returns CDR1 SGHDN and CDR2 FVKESK. Trimming shortened V by 1 base and J by 3 bases, and 7 bases separated the two germline ends. CDR3 in amino acids: CASSQAGSNQPQHF. DNA for the CDR3: TGTGCCAGCAGCCAAGCAGGGTCCAATCAGCCCCAGCATTTT.

The chain uses TRBV6-1 and TRBJ2-4, with 13 bases fitting TRBD2. Trimming removed 4 bases from V and 5 bases from J; junction bases left unmatched: 11. The CDR3 spans 18 residues. The germline V gene encodes CDR1 MNHNS and CDR2 SASEGT. CDR3 in amino acids: CASSVLAGGGHSQNIQYF. The CDR3 DNA is TGTGCCAGCAGTGTACTAGCGGGAGGGGGTCATAGCCAAAACATTCAGTACTTC.

The rearrangement uses TRBV19 and TRBJ1-2, with D possibly matching TRBD1 (5 bases). Trimming left V 7 bases short and J 5 bases short, with 17 bases between. Germline V gene sequence: CDR1 LNHDA, CDR2 SQIVND (reference sequence). The CDR3 has 14 residues. The CDR3 protein is CASTSFSDKYGYTF. As DNA, the CDR3 is TGTGCCAGTACTTCATTCTCGGACAAGTATGGCTACACCTTC.

This CDR3 is CASSLYGQGQPQHF. The DNA for the CDR3 is TGTGCCAGCAGCTTATACGGACAGGGACAGCCCCAGCATTTT. The chain recombines TRBV7-2 with TRBJ1-5; 8 positions match TRBD1. Per the germline V gene, CDR1 is SGHTA and CDR2 is FQGNSA. The length of the CDR3 is 14 residues. The V segment lost 2 bases and the J segment 7 bases; nucleotides outside the gene matches: 4.

This clone was counted a few times. V gene TRBV4-3 combines with J gene TRBJ1-1, with a possible D match to TRBD1 (6 bases). This CDR3 has 18 residues. V gave up 0 bases and J gave up 0 bases, with 17 bases separating them. Germline V gene sequence: CDR1 LGHNA, CDR2 YSLEER. The chain's CDR3 is CASSQDRSQGNMNTEAFF. The CDR3 nucleotides are TGCGCCAGCAGCCAAGATAGGAGTCAGGGGAACATGAACACTGAAGCTTTCTTT.

This clone is medium-sized (0.01 to 0.1%) by share. The chain couples TRBV7-2 to TRBJ1-5, with D unclear. The CDR3 extends over 12 amino acids. Per the germline V gene, CDR1 is SGHTA and CDR2 is FQGNSA. The ends were cut back, 3 bases at V and 3 bases at J, with 3 bases in the middle. CDR3 loop: CASSFNNQPQHF. The CDR3 DNA is TGTGCCAGCAGCTTCAACAATCAGCCCCAGCATTTT. Filled out from reference TRBV7-2 and TRBJ1-5, the complete variable domain reads GAGVSQSPSNKVTEKGKDVELRCDPISGHTALYWYRQSLGQGLEFLIYFQGNSAPDKSGLPSDRFSAERTGGSVSTLTIQRTQQEDSAVYLCASSFNNQPQHFGDGTRLSIL.

This clone has more than one count but fewer than ten. CDR3 protein: CASRQNGETQYF. CDR3 nucleotide sequence: TGTGCCAGCAGACAGAATGGAGAGACCCAGTACTTC. V gene TRBV6-5 combines with J gene TRBJ2-5; D is uncertain. There are 12 residues in the CDR3. Trimming pared 6 bases from V and 4 bases from J, leaving 9 bases between. Germline lookup yields CDR1 MNHEY and CDR2 SVGAGI.

The J gene is TRBJ2-5, the V gene TRBV9; TRBD1 is a possible D gene (5 bases). Per germline, CDR1 SGDLS and CDR2 YYNGEE. V lost 2 bases, J lost 0 bases, and 5 bases lay in between. The CDR3 is 13 amino acids. The CDR3 region is CASSVRDQETQYF. CDR3 in DNA: TGTGCCAGCAGCGTCAGGGACCAAGAGACCCAGTACTTC. Full variable domain (outside the CDR3, taken from reference TRBV9 and TRBJ2-5): DSGVTQTPKHLITATGQRVTLRCSPRSGDLSVYWYQQSLDQGLQFLIQYYNGEERAKGNILERFSAQQFPDLHSELNLSSLELGDSALYFCASSVRDQETQYFGPGTRLLVL.

The chain links TRBV7-2 to TRBJ1-2; tentatively, D is TRBD1 (6 bases). Germline V lookup: CDR1 SGHTA, CDR2 FQGNSA. The V end was cut by 1 base, the J end by 0 bases, with 12 bases between. This CDR3 has 16 amino acids. In nucleotides, the CDR3 is TGTGCCAGCAGCTTAGGGGGGCCAGCCTCTAACTATGGCTACACCTTC. Protein: CASSLGGPASNYGYTF.

Only a few counts were recorded for this clone. The same CDR3 is also encoded by other DNA sequences in this sample. The J gene is TRBJ1-2, the V gene TRBV6-5; TRBD1 matches 7 bases. V lost 6 bases and J lost 4; bases outside the gene matches: 5. The length of the CDR3 is 13 residues. The germline CDR1 and CDR2 sequences are MNHEY and SVGAGI. CDR3 sequence (DNA): TGTGCCAGCAGCCTGACAGGGATCTATGGCTACACCTTC. Translated: CASSLTGIYGYTF.

The rearrangement joins TRBV27 to TRBJ2-5; 9 bases line up with TRBD2. Germline lookup yields CDR1 MNHEY and CDR2 SMNVEV (reference sequence). The V segment lost 3 bases and the J segment 1 base; nucleotides outside the gene matches: 3. The length of the CDR3 is 15 residues. CDR3 sequence: CASSLRLAAQETQYF. In DNA form, the CDR3 reads TGTGCCAGCAGTTTGCGACTAGCGGCCCAAGAGACCCAGTACTTC.

The chain joins TRBV6-1 to TRBJ1-4; D is undetermined. Trimming took 7 bases from V and 8 from J, leaving 14 bases between them. Per germline, CDR1 MNHNS and CDR2 SASEGT. This CDR3 has 13 residues. The CDR3 reads CASTVSRGEKLFF. CDR3 nucleotide sequence: TGTGCCAGCACAGTCAGTAGAGGGGAAAAACTGTTTTTT.

The J gene is TRBJ2-5, the V gene TRBV18; 8 nucleotides agree with TRBD1. With V trimmed by 2 bases and J by 1 base, 3 bases remained unmatched. The CDR3 is made up of 15 amino acids. CDR1 KGHSH and CDR2 LQKENI come from the germline V gene. CDR3 sequence reads: CASSPKGTGQETQYF. CDR3 coding DNA: TGTGCCAGCTCACCAAAAGGGACAGGCCAAGAGACCCAGTACTTC. The full variable domain, its missing parts supplied by reference TRBV18 and TRBJ2-5, is NAGVMQNPRHLVRRRGQEARLRCSPMKGHSHVYWYRQLPEEGLKFMVYLQKENIIDESGMPKERFSAEFPKEGPSILRIQQVVRGDSAAYFCASSPKGTGQETQYFGPGTRLLVL.

In its sample, this clone was seen a few times. Other DNA sequences in the sample encode the same CDR3. CDR3 coding DNA: TGTGCCAGCTCACCAGGAACAGGGAGCTCCTACGAGCAGTACTTC. Translated: CASSPGTGSSYEQYF. The chain combines TRBV18 with TRBJ2-7, with D possibly being TRBD1 (6 bases). Germline CDR1 is KGHSH and CDR2 is LQKENI. The ends were cut back, 2 bases at V and 0 bases at J, with 11 bases in the middle. This CDR3 has 15 residues.

The chain carries TRBV28 and TRBJ2-7, with D tentatively TRBD1 (5 bases). Germline V gene data show CDR1 as MDHEN and CDR2 as SYDVKM. The CDR3 spans 13 residues. Trimming stripped 6 bases from V and 3 bases from J, with 12 bases between. Written as DNA, the CDR3 is TGTGCCAGCAGGGCAGGGCAGTACTACGAGCAGTACTTC. Its translation: CASRAGQYYEQYF.

The chain recombines TRBV11-2 with TRBJ2-7, with D perhaps TRBD1 (6 bases). V lost 5 bases, J lost 0 bases, and 14 bases lay in between. CDR3 length: 15 residues. The germline V gene encodes CDR1 SGHAT and CDR2 FQNNGV. This CDR3 reads CASSAVRGSSYEQYF. CDR3 coding DNA: TGTGCCAGCAGCGCTGTAAGGGGGAGCTCCTACGAGCAGTACTTC.

This clone appeared a few times. The V and J genes are TRBV28 and TRBJ2-3, with 8 bases aligning to TRBD2. Germline V lookup: CDR1 MDHEN, CDR2 SYDVKM. V lost 4 bases, J lost 3 bases, and 9 bases stayed unmatched. The CDR3 runs to 16 residues. DNA for the CDR3: TGTGCCAGCAGTTCATCAGCGGGAGTAGGGACAGATACGCAGTATTTT. Its protein product is CASSSSAGVGTDTQYF.

This clone turned up a few times. The rearrangement joins TRBV19 to TRBJ2-3, with 13 positions matching TRBD2. Trimming removed 9 bases from V and 5 bases from J; junction bases left unmatched: 5. The CDR3 runs to 14 residues. CDR1 is LNHDA, CDR2 SQIVND, per germline (reference sequence). The CDR3 reads CASSTSGRRDTQYF. The CDR3 bases are TGTGCCAGCTCGACTAGCGGGAGGCGAGATACGCAGTATTTT.

The V gene is TRBV19, the J gene TRBJ2-1; the match to TRBD2 covers 15 bases. Germline CDR1 LNHDA, CDR2 SQIVND (reference sequence). The CDR3 is 18 amino acids. J was trimmed by 1 base and V by 4 bases; bases with no gene match: 5. CDR3 in amino acids: CASSTGLAGGPSYNEQFF. DNA for the CDR3: TGTGCCAGTAGTACGGGACTAGCGGGAGGACCTTCCTACAATGAGCAGTTCTTC.

This clone was observed a handful of times. The rearrangement links TRBV5-1 to TRBJ2-1; unclear D gene. This CDR3 has 13 residues. Germline V CDR1 and CDR2: SGHRS, YFSETQ. Trimming shortened V by 0 bases and J by 8 bases, and 9 bases separated the two germline ends. CDR3 residues: CASSLGAWDEQFF. As DNA, the CDR3 is TGCGCCAGCAGCTTGGGGGCCTGGGATGAGCAGTTCTTC.

The CDR3 sequence is CASSIGQGGYGYTF. The DNA for the CDR3 is TGTGCCAGCAGCATTGGACAGGGAGGCTATGGCTACACCTTC. The V call is TRBV7-9, the J call TRBJ1-2; 8 bases are shared with TRBD1. The CDR3 length is 14 residues. Losses at the gene ends were 5 bases for V and 4 bases for J; bases not matched to a gene: 6. The germline CDR1 and CDR2 sequences are SEHNR and FQNEAQ (reference sequence).

This clone was counted between two and nine times. The V and J genes are TRBV27 and TRBJ2-2; D is undetermined. V was trimmed by 3 bases and J by 4 bases, leaving 6 bases between them. CDR1 is MNHEY and CDR2 is SMNVEV in the germline V gene (reference sequence). The CDR3 is made up of 13 amino acids. CDR3 DNA sequence: TGTGCCAGCAGTTTGAGGATCACCGGGGAGCTGTTTTTT. Translation: CASSLRITGELFF.

The table lists this clone with a few counts. In nucleotides, the CDR3 is TGTGCCAGCTCACCGGGACAGGGGATCTCCTACGAGCAGTACTTC. Translating gives CASSPGQGISYEQYF. The J gene is TRBJ2-7, the V gene TRBV18; 10 bases are a match to TRBD1. The V gene end was trimmed by 3 bases and the J gene end by 0 bases; junction bases not matched to a gene: 2. CDR1 and CDR2 (germline): KGHSH, LQKENI. The CDR3 runs to 15 residues.

The gene calls are TRBV5-1 and TRBJ2-3; possibly TRBD1 for D (5 bases). The V and J ends lost 0 bases and 4 bases respectively, with 12 bases between them. CDR3 length equals 15 residues. Per germline, CDR1 SGHRS and CDR2 YFSETQ. In nucleotides, the CDR3 is TGCGCCAGCAGCTTGGCTGGCAGGGTAGCAGATACGCAGTATTTT. It codes for CASSLAGRVADTQYF. Full variable domain (outside the CDR3, taken from reference TRBV5-1 and TRBJ2-3): KAGVTQTPRYLIKTRGQQVTLSCSPISGHRSVSWYQQTPGQGLQFLFEYFSETQRNKGNFPGRFSGRQFSNSRSEMNVSTLELGDSALYLCASSLAGRVADTQYFGPGTRLTVL.

The chain employs TRBV7-8 and TRBJ1-1; a weak D match, TRBD1 (6 bases). The CDR3 loop spans 16 amino acids. V dropped 5 bases and J dropped 0 bases, with 16 bases sitting between them. Germline V gives CDR1 SGHVS, CDR2 FQNEAQ. CDR3 residues: CASSVAEGVLNTEAFF. For the CDR3, the DNA is TGTGCCAGCAGCGTGGCCGAGGGGGTCCTGAACACTGAAGCTTTCTTT.

In its sample, this clone was seen a few times. This chain joins TRBV7-2 and TRBJ2-3; 9 bases map to TRBD2. CDR1 is SGHTA and CDR2 is FQGNSA in the germline V gene. The CDR3 consists of 16 residues. The V segment lost 3 bases and the J segment 3 bases; nucleotides outside the gene matches: 7. CDR3 sequence (DNA): TGTGCCAGCAGCTTCGGGGCGGGAGGGCGTACAGATACGCAGTATTTT. Encoded protein: CASSFGAGGRTDTQYF.

This clone has just a few counts. This chain uses TRBV11-2 with TRBJ2-1; 9 bases match TRBD2. After removal of 5 bases from V and 7 bases from J, the junction contained 9 bases not matched to a gene. Germline lookup yields CDR1 SGHAT and CDR2 FQNNGV. CDR3 size: 15 residues. As DNA, the CDR3 is TGTGCCAGCAGCCTCCCGGGTCTAGCGGGGAATGAGCAGTTCTTC. It yields the protein CASSLPGLAGNEQFF.